These T cell receptor beta chains were read from a single sample in a study of blood T cells in healthy people across ages. TCRdb fed the 5' RACE reads into MiXCR, producing one record per CDR3 protein. Of 1.5 million to 2 million distinct CDR3 sequences in the sample, 39% were seen once. Sequenced: blood. These receptor sequences come from a human donor in good health. Both conserved end residues are part of each CDR3. D genes are given only for firm matches.

NA	TRBV28	TRBJ1-4	CASSLRASTNEKLFF
TRBD1	TRBV12-3/TRBV12-4	TRBJ2-7	CASSLGTGFDEQYF
NA	TRBV6-2/TRBV6-3	TRBJ1-1	CASSLRYDSNTEAFF
NA	TRBV5-1	TRBJ2-7	CASSLPERYEQYF
NA	TRBV24-1	TRBJ2-3	CATFESGTDTQYF
NA	TRBV29-1	TRBJ1-4	CSAQGWGNEKLFF
NA	TRBV12-3/TRBV12-4	TRBJ2-7	CATQHGDLQYF
NA	TRBV9	TRBJ1-2	CASMGLWGYTF
TRBD1	TRBV12-3/TRBV12-4	TRBJ1-4	CASSDRGMGEKLFF
TRBD2	TRBV9	TRBJ2-1	CASSSFLAGASYNEQFF
NA	TRBV5-1	TRBJ2-5	CASSFRQMEETQYF
NA	TRBV29-1	TRBJ2-1	CSVVNLGSLSYNEQFF
TRBD1	TRBV29-1	TRBJ1-2	CSAEGPGGHGYTF
NA	TRBV6-5	TRBJ1-5	CASSYSRLRQPQHF
NA	TRBV12-3/TRBV12-4	TRBJ1-2	CASSPSGGMAGYTF
NA	TRBV12-3/TRBV12-4	TRBJ2-2	CASSYGTPLTGELFF
NA	TRBV7-9	TRBJ1-2	CASSVGGPHGYTF
NA	TRBV9	TRBJ1-4	CASSVGSVSNEKLFF
TRBD2	TRBV5-1	NA	CASSLVVLASRDEQYF
TRBD2	TRBV29-1	TRBJ2-7	CGAGPLGGGQYEQYF
TRBD2	TRBV14	TRBJ2-3	CASSQGKLAAGDTQYF
NA	TRBV7-9	TRBJ2-6	CASSSTTAYSGANVLTF
TRBD1	TRBV12-3/TRBV12-4	TRBJ2-5	CASSPGQGREAQYF
TRBD1	TRBV5-1	TRBJ2-6	CASSLEGTAGANVLTF
NA	TRBV5-8	TRBJ2-1	CASSLGITYNEQFF
NA	TRBV12-3/TRBV12-4	TRBJ2-1	CASSLIGYNEQFF
NA	TRBV12-3/TRBV12-4	TRBJ2-2	CASSLPLLAGELCF
NA	TRBV5-1	TRBJ2-1	CASKNSRLWGNEQFF
NA	TRBV2	TRBJ1-4	CASSERFNEKLFF